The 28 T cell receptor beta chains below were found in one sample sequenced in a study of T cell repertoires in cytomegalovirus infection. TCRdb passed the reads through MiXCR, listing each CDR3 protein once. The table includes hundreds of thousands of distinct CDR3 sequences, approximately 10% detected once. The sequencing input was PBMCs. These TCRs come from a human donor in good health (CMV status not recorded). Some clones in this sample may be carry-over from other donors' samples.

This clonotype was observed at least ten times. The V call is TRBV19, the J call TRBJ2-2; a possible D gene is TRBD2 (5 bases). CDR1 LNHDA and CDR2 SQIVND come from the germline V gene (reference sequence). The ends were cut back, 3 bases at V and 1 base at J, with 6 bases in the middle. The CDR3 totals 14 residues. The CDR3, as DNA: TGTGCCAGTAGTATGGACTGGAACACCGGGGAGCTGTTTTTT. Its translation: CASSMDWNTGELFF.

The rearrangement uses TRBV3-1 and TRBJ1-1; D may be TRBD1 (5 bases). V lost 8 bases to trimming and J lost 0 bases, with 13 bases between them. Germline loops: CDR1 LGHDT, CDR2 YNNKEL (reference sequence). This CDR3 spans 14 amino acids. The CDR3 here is CASGTGQLNTEAFF. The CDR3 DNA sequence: TGTGCCAGCGGTACCGGACAACTGAACACTGAAGCTTTCTTT.

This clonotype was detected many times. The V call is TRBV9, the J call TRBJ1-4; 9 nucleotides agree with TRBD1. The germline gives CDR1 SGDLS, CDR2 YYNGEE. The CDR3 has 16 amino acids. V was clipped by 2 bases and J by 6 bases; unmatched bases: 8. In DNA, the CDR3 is TGTGCCAGCAGCGTGGCCGGACAGGGGCCGGATGAAAAACTGTTTTTT. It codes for CASSVAGQGPDEKLFF.

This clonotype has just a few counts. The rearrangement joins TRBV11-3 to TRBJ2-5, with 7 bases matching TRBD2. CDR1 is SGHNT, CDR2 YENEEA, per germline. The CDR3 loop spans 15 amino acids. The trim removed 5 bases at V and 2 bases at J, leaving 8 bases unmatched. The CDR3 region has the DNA TGTGCCAGCAGCCCCGCTAGCGGTTTACAAGAGACCCAGTACTTC. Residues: CASSPASGLQETQYF.

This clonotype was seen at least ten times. CDR3 DNA: TGTGCCAGCAGTTACCACAGGGACCGGAGGTACGAGCAGTACTTC. It is translated as CASSYHRDRRYEQYF. The chain links TRBV6-5 to TRBJ2-7, with D possibly matching TRBD1 (6 bases). The CDR3 contains 15 residues. V was pared by 2 bases and J by 4 bases, with 15 bases between. CDR1 and CDR2 (germline): MNHEY, SVGAGI.

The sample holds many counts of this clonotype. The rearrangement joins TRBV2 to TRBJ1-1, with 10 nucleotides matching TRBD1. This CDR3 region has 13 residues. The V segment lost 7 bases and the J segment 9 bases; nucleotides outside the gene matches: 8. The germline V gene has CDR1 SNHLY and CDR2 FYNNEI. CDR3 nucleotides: TGTGCCAGCACCCCGGCGGGACAGGGGAAAGCTTTCTTT. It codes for CASTPAGQGKAFF.

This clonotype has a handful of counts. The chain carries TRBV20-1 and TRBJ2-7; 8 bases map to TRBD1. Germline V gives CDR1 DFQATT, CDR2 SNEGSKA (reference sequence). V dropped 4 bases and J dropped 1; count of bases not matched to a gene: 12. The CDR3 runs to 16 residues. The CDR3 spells CSAIDRGGLWSYEQYF. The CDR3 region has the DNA TGCAGTGCTATAGACAGGGGAGGTTTGTGGTCCTACGAGCAGTACTTC.

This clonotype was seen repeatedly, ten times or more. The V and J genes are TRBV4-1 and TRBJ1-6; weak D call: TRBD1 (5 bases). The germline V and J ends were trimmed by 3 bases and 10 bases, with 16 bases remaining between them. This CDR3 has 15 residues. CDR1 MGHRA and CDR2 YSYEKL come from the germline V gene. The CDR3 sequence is CASSQGSVGDSPLHF. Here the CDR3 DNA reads TGCGCCAGCAGCCAGGGATCCGTCGGGGACTCACCCCTCCACTTT.

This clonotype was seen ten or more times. The CDR3: CASSAMTSGSFRNEQFF. As DNA, the CDR3 is TGTGCCAGCAGCGCCATGACTAGCGGGAGTTTTCGCAATGAGCAGTTCTTC. V is TRBV7-3 and J is TRBJ2-1, with TRBD2 identical over 12 bases. The CDR3 contains 17 residues. Germline assignment: CDR1 SGHTA and CDR2 FQGTGA. The J segment lost 6 bases and the V segment lost 5 bases, leaving 11 bases of the junction unmatched.

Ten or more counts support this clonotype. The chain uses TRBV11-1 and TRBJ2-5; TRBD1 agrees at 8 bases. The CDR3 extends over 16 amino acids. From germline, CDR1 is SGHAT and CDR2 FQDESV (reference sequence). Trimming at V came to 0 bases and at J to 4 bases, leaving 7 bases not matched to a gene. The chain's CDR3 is CASSLARAGGVETQYF. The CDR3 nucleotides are TGTGCCAGCAGCTTAGCGCGGGCAGGGGGCGTAGAGACCCAGTACTTC.

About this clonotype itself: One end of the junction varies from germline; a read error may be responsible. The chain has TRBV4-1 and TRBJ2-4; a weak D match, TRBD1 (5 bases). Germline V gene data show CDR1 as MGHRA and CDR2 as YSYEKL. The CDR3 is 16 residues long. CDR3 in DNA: TGCGCCAGCAGCCAGACCCCGAAAGGGGCCAAAACCATTCAGTACTTC. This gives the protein CASSQTPKGAKTIQYF.

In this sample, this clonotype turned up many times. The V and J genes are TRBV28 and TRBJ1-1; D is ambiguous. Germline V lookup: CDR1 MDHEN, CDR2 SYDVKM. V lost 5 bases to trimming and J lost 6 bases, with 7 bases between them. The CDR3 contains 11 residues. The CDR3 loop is CASSDRPEAFF. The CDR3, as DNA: TGTGCCAGCAGTGATCGGCCTGAAGCTTTCTTT.

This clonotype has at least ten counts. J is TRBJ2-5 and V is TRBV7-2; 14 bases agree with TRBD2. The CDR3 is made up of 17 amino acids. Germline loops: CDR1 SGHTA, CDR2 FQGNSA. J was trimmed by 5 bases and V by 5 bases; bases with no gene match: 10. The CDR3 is CASSLRLAGGRGETQYF. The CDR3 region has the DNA TGTGCCAGCAGCCTTCGACTAGCGGGAGGGCGGGGGGAGACCCAGTACTTC.

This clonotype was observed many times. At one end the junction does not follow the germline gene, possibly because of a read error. The CDR3 protein is CASSLEGRRTGF. The CDR3 DNA sequence: TGTGCCAGCAGCTTAGAAGGTAGGCGGACTGGCTTT. The chain links TRBV7-9 to TRBJ1-1; D ambiguous. This CDR3 contains 12 residues. Germline V gives CDR1 SEHNR, CDR2 FQNEAQ (reference sequence).

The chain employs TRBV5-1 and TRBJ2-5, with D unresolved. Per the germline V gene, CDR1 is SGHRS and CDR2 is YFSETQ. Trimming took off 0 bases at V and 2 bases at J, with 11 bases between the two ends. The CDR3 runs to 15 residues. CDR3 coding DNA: TGCGCCAGCAGCTTGGGAAGTACAGATCAAGAGACCCAGTACTTC. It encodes CASSLGSTDQETQYF.

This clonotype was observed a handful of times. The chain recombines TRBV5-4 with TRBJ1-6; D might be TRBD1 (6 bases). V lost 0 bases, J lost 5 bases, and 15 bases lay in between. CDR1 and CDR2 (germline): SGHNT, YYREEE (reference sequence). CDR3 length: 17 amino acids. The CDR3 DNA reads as TGTGCCAGCAGCTTGGGTGTGGCAGGGGAGAATAATTCACCCCTCCACTTT. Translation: CASSLGVAGENNSPLHF.

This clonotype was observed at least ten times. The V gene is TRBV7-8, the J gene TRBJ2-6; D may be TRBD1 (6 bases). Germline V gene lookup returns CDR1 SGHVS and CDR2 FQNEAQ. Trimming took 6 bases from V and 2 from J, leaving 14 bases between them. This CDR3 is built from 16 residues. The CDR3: CASREKPGAGANVLTF. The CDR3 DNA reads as TGTGCCAGCAGAGAAAAGCCAGGGGCTGGGGCCAACGTCCTGACTTTC.

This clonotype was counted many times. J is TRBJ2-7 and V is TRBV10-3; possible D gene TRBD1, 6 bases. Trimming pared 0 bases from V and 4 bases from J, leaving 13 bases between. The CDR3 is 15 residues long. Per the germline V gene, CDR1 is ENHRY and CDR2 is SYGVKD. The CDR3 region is CAISESQGKLYEQYF. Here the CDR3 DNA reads TGTGCCATCAGTGAGTCACAGGGCAAACTTTACGAGCAGTACTTC.

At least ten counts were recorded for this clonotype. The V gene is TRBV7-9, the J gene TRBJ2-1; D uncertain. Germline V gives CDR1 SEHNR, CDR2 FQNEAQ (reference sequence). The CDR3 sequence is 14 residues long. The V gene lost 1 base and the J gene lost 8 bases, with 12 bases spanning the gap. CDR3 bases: TGTGCCAGCAGCTTAGAAAGAAAGAACCATGAGCAGTTCTTC. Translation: CASSLERKNHEQFF.

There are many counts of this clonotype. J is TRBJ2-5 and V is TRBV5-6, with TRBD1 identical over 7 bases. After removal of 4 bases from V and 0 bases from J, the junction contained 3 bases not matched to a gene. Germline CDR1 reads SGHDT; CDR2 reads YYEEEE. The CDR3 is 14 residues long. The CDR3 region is CASSQGQNQETQYF. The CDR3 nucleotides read TGTGCCAGCAGCCAGGGACAGAACCAAGAGACCCAGTACTTC.

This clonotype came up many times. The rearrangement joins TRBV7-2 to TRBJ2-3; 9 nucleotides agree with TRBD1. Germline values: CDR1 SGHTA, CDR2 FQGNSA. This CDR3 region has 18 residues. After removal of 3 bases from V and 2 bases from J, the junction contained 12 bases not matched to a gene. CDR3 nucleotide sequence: TGTGCCAGCAGCTTCCTTTACAGGGGGCGCGTCCTCACAGATACGCAGTATTTT. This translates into CASSFLYRGRVLTDTQYF.

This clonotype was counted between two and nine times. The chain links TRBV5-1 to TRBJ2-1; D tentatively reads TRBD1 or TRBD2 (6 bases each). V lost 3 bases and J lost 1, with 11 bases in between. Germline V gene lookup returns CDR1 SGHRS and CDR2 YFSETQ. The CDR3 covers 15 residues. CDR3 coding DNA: TGCGCCAGCAGCTGGGGGGCTGGGTCCTACAATGAGCAGTTCTTC. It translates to CASSWGAGSYNEQFF.

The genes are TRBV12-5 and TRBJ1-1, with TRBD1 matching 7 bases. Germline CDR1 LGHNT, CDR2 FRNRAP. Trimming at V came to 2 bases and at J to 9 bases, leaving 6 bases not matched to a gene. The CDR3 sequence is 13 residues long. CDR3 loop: CASGLTRDSQAFF. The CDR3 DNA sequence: TGTGCTAGTGGTTTGACAAGGGACAGCCAAGCTTTCTTT.

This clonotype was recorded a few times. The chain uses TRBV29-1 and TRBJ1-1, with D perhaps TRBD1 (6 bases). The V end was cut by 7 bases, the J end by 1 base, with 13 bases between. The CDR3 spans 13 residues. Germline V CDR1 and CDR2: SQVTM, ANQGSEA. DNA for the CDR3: TGCAGCGCCCAGGGGCAGCAGAACACTGAAGCTTTCTTT. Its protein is CSAQGQQNTEAFF.

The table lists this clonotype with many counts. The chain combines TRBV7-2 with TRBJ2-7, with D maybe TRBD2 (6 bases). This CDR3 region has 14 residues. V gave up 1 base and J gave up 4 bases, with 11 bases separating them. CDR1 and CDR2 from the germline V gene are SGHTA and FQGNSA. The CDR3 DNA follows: TGTGCCAGCAGCTTAGACGGGAGTCGGTACGAGCAGTACTTC. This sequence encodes CASSLDGSRYEQYF.

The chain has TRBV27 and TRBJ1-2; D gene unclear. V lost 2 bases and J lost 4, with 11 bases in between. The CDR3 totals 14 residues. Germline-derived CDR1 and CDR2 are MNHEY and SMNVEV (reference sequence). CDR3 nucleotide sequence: TGTGCCAGCAGTTTAAAACGGCCGTTCTATGGCTACACCTTC. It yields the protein CASSLKRPFYGYTF.

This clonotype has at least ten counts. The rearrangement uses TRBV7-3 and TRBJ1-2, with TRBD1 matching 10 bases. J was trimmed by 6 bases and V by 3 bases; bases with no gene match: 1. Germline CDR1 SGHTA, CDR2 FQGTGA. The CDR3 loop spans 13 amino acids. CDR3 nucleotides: TGTGCCAGCAGCTTTGACAGGGGGCATGGCTACACCTTC. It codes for CASSFDRGHGYTF. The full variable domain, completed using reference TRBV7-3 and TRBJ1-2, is GAGVSQTPSNKVTEKGKYVELRCDPISGHTALYWYRQSLGQGPEFLIYFQGTGAADDSGLPNDRFFAVRPEGSVSTLKIQRTERGDSAVYLCASSFDRGHGYTFGSGTRLTVV.

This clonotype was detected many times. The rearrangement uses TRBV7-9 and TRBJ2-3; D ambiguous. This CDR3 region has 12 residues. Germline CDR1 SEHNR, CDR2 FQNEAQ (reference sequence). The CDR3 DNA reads TGTTTGCTGAGCGAGCTCACAGATACGCAGTATTTT. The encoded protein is CLLSELTDTQYF.